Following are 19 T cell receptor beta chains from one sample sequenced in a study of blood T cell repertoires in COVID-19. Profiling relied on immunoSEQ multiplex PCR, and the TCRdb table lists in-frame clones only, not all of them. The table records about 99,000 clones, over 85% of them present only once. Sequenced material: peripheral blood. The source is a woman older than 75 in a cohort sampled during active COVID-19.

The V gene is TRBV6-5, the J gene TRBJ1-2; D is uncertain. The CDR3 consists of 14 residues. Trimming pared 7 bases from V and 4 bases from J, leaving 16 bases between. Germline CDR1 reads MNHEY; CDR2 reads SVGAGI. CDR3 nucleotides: TGTGCCAGCAACGAGGCGGGAAGTGCCTATGGCTACACCTTC. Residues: CASNEAGSAYGYTF.

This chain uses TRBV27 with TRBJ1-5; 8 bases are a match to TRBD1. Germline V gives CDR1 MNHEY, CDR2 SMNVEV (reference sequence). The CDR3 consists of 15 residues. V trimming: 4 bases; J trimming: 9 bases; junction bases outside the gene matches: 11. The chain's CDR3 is CASSSQGAIGWPQHF. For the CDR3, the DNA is TGTGCCAGCAGTTCGCAGGGGGCGATTGGTTGGCCCCAGCATTTT.

CDR3 in amino acids: CASSGGQGEQFF. Here the CDR3 DNA reads TGCGCCAGCAGCGGAGGACAGGGTGAGCAGTTCTTC. V gene TRBV5-1 combines with J gene TRBJ2-1; the match to TRBD1 covers 8 bases. The V gene end was trimmed by 4 bases and the J gene end by 9 bases; junction bases not matched to a gene: 3. This CDR3 has 12 amino acids. The germline gives CDR1 SGHRS, CDR2 YFSETQ.

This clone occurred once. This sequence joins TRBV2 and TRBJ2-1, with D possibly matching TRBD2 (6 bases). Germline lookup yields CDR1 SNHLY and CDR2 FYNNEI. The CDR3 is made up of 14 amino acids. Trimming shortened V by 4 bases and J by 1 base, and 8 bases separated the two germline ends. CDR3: CASSVGGSYNEQFF. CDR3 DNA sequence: TGTGCCAGCAGTGTGGGGGGTTCCTACAATGAGCAGTTCTTC.

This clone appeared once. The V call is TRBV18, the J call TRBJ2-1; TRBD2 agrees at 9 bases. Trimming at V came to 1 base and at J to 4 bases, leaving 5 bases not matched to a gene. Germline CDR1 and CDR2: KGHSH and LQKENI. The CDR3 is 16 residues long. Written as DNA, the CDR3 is TGTGCCAGCTCACCACGAATAGCGGGGGTTTACAATGAGCAGTTCTTC. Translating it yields CASSPRIAGVYNEQFF.

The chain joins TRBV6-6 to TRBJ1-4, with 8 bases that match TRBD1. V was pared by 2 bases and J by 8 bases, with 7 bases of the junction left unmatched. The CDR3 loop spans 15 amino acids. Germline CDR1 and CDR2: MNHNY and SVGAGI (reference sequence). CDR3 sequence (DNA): TGTGCCAGCAGTTACAGGGAGCAGGGGGCAGAAAAACTGTTTTTT. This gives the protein CASSYREQGAEKLFF.

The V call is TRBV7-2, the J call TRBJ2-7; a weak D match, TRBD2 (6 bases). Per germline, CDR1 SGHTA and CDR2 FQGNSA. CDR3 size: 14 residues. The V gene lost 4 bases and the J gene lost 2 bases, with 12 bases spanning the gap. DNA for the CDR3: TGTGCCAGCAGCTGGGACTCGGTGGCCTACGAGCAGTACTTC. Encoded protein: CASSWDSVAYEQYF.

DNA for the CDR3: TGTGCCAGCAGCCCGGTTGACCGACTTGAATACAATGAGCAGTTCTTC. It yields the protein CASSPVDRLEYNEQFF. This chain connects TRBV11-2 to TRBJ2-1; D is unresolved. The CDR3 is 16 amino acids. Germline CDR1 is SGHAT and CDR2 is FQNNGV. Between the trimmed V and J ends, which lost 5 bases and 4 bases, there was a span of 18 bases. Together with reference TRBV11-2 and TRBJ2-1, the CDR3 gives the full variable domain: EAGVAQSPRYKIIEKRQSVAFWCNPISGHATLYWYQQILGQGPKLLIQFQNNGVVDDSQLPKDRFSAERLKGVDSTLKIQPAKLEDSAVYLCASSPVDRLEYNEQFFGPGTRLTVL.

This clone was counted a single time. This CDR3 reads CASRPQGDEQFF. CDR3 DNA sequence: TGTGCCAGCAGACCACAGGGGGATGAGCAGTTCTTC. V and J are TRBV5-8 and TRBJ2-1; TRBD1 matches 8 bases. The V and J ends lost 5 bases and 8 bases, in that order; junction bases with no gene match: 3. Germline CDR1 SGHTS, CDR2 YDEGEE. CDR3 length equals 12 residues.

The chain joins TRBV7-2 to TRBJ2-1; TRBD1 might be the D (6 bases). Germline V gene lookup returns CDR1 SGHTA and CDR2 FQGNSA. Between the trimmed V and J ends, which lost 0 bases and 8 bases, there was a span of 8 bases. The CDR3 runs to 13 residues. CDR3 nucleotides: TGTGCCAGCAGCTTAGCGGGGGCGGATGAGCAGTTCTTC. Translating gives CASSLAGADEQFF.

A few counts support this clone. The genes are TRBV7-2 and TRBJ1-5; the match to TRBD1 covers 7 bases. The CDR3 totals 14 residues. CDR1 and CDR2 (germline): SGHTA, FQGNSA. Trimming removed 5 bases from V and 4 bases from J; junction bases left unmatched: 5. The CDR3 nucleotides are TGTGCCAGCAGCCCCCGGGACAGAAATCAGCCCCAGCATTTT. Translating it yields CASSPRDRNQPQHF.

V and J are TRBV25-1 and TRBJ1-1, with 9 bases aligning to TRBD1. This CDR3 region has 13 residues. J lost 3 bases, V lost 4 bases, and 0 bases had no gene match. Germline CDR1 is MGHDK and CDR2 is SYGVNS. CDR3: CASSGTGDTEAFF. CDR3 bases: TGTGCCAGCAGTGGGACAGGGGACACTGAAGCTTTCTTT.

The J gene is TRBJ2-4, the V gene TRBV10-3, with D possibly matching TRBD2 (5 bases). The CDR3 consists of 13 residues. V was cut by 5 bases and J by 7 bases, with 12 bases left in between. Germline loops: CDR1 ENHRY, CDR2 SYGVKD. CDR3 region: CAISSEGSNIQYF. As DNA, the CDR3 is TGTGCCATCAGTAGTGAAGGGAGCAACATTCAGTACTTC.

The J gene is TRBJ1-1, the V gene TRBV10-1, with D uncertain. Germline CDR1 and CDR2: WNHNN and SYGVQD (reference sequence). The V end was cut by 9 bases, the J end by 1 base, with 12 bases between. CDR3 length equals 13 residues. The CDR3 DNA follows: TGCGCCAGTTGGCACAGCTGGAACACTGAAGCTTTCTTT. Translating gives CASWHSWNTEAFF.

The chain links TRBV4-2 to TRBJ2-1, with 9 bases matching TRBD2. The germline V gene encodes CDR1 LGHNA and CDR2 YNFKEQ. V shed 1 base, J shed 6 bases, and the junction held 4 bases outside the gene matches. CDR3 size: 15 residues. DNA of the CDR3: TGTGCCAGCAGCCAAGGGGGACTAGCCCCCAATGAGCAGTTCTTC. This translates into CASSQGGLAPNEQFF.

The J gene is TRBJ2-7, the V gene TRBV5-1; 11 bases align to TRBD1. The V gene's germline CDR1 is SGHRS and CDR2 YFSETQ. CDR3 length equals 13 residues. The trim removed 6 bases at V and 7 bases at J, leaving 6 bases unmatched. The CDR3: CASTRDRGIEQYF. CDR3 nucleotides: TGCGCCAGCACCCGGGACAGGGGGATTGAGCAGTACTTC.

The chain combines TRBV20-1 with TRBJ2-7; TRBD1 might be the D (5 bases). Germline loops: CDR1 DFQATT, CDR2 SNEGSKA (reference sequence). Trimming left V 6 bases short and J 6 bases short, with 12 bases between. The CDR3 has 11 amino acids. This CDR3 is CSAQGSSEQYF. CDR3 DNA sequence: TGCAGTGCCCAGGGTAGCAGCGAGCAGTACTTC.

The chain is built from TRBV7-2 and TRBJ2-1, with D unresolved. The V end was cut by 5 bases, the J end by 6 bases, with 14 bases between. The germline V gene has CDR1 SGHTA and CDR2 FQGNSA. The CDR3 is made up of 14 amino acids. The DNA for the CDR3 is TGTGCCAGCAGCCTACTCGTCCTATCCAATGAGCAGTTCTTC. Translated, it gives CASSLLVLSNEQFF.

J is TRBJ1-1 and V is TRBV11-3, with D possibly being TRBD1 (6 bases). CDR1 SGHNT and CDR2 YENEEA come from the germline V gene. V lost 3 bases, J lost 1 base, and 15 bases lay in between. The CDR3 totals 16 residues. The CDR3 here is CASSFGGGATNTEAFF. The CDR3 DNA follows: TGTGCCAGCAGCTTTGGTGGGGGGGCGACGAACACTGAAGCTTTCTTT.